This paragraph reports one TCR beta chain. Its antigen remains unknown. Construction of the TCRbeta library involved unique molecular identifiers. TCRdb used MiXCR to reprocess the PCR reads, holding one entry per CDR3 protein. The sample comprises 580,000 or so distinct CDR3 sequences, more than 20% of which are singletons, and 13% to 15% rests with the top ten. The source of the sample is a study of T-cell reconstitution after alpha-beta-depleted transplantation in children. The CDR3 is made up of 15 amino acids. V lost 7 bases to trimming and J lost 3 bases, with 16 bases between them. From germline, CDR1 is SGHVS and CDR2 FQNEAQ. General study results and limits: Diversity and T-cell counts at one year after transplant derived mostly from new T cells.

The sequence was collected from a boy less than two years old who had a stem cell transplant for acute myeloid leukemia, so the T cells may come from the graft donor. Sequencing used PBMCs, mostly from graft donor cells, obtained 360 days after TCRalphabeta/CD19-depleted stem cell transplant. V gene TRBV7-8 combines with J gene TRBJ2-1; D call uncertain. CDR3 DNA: TGTGCCAGCATCAAGGCCCGGGTCAACTACAATGAGCAGTTCTTC. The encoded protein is CASIKARVNYNEQFF.